This TCR beta chain originates from a study of blood T cell repertoires in COVID-19. The overall study: The analysed material was cDNA or gDNA that came from T cells, B-cell-depleted T cells, or PBMCs.

Per the study methods: Amplifying reference gene primers gave estimates of nucleated cell counts. Sequenced by immunoSEQ multiplex PCR; TCRdb stores in-frame clones only, minus some. Clonal size and the V and J genes are those of that table, whereas D and trimming came from the DNA. Counted here are over 200,000 clones, 65% to 85% occurring once; the ten biggest clones make up roughly 7.8%. V was pared by 6 bases and J by 7 bases, with 10 bases between. Germline CDR1 is SQVTM and CDR2 is ANQGSEA. This CDR3 spans 11 amino acids. Material for sequencing was peripheral blood. The source is a man aged 40-49 years with active or convalescent COVID-19. The chain joins TRBV29-1 to TRBJ2-1; no reliable D call. The CDR3 region has the DNA TGCAGCGTCGCCGACACGAATGAGCAGTTCTTC. Its translation is CSVADTNEQFF.